This T cell receptor (beta chain) originates from a study of shared clonotypes between healthy human individuals. The trim removed 8 bases at V and 3 bases at J, leaving 4 bases unmatched. The CDR3 covers 14 residues. Germline CDR1 reads SEHNR; CDR2 reads FQNEAQ (reference sequence). Cells designated naive CD8 were CD45RO-negative and were positively selected for CCR7, with terminally differentiated effector memory CD45RA+ cells excluded. Sequencing used immunoSEQ multiplex PCR; TCRdb keeps in-frame clones, though not all of them. The data show approximately 1.9 million clones, with roughly 95% seen just once and 1.5% to 2% held by the top ten.

The receptor was derived from a man aged 18-30 years in good health. Some clones in this sample may be carry-over from other donors' samples. This rearrangement joins TRBV7-9 to TRBJ2-1; 10 nucleotides align to TRBD2. What was sequenced was naive CD8+ T cells from PBMCs. CDR3 protein: CASSGTSDYNEQFF. CDR3 nucleotide sequence: TGTGCCAGCTCCGGGACTAGCGACTACAATGAGCAGTTCTTC.